These 30 T cell receptor beta chains came from one sample sequenced in a study of shared clonotypes between healthy human individuals. The repertoire was sequenced with immunoSEQ multiplex PCR; TCRdb's copy has only in-frame clones and lacks some. The sample contains roughly 410,000 clones, approximately 97% of which appear only once. Sequenced input: memory CD8+ T cells sorted from blood. Subset reported: CD45RO+ cells pooled with CCR7-negative TemRA cells. The receptors come from a man younger than 40 in good health.

J is TRBJ2-2 and V is TRBV6-5, with 8 bases fitting TRBD1. The CDR3 contains 15 residues. V dropped 6 bases and J dropped 6; count of bases not matched to a gene: 9. Germline assignment: CDR1 MNHEY and CDR2 SVGAGI. The CDR3 loop is CASSRQGRVAGELFF. The CDR3 nucleotides read TGTGCCAGCAGCCGACAGGGGCGAGTAGCCGGGGAGCTGTTTTTT.

The J gene is TRBJ1-5, the V gene TRBV4-2; no clear D gene. The germline gives CDR1 LGHNA, CDR2 YNFKEQ. With 1 base removed from V and 2 bases from J, the gap between germline ends came to 15 bases. The CDR3 is 17 residues long. CDR3 bases: TGTGCCAGCAGCCAAGGAGATCCCAGCCTGGGCAATCAGCCCCAGCATTTT. Translated, it gives CASSQGDPSLGNQPQHF.

The genes are TRBV7-2 and TRBJ2-3; 11 nucleotides match TRBD2. Unmatched junction bases numbered 2, after V lost 0 bases and J lost 3 bases. The CDR3 length is 16 residues. Germline V CDR1 and CDR2: SGHTA, FQGNSA. The CDR3 loop is CASSLASGRGTDTQYF. DNA for the CDR3: TGTGCCAGCAGCTTAGCTAGCGGGAGGGGTACAGATACGCAGTATTTT.

V gene TRBV4-2 combines with J gene TRBJ1-5, with D maybe TRBD1 (6 bases). Germline V CDR1 and CDR2: LGHNA, YNFKEQ. This CDR3 has 15 residues. The V gene lost 5 bases and the J gene lost 7 bases, with 18 bases spanning the gap. CDR3 coding DNA: TGTGCCAGCAGCGTGGGGTGGGGGGCGGACCAGCCCCAGCATTTT. Protein sequence: CASSVGWGADQPQHF.

V and J are TRBV9 and TRBJ1-2; maybe TRBD1 (5 bases). V was cut by 3 bases and J by 0 bases, with 15 bases left in between. The germline gives CDR1 SGDLS, CDR2 YYNGEE. CDR3 length: 16 amino acids. For the CDR3, the DNA is TGTGCCAGCAGCGCCAACGTTCAGGGAGCTAACTATGGCTACACCTTC. Its protein product is CASSANVQGANYGYTF.

J is TRBJ2-3 and V is TRBV19; the match to TRBD2 covers 8 bases. J was trimmed by 4 bases and V by 9 bases; bases with no gene match: 0. This CDR3 is built from 11 residues. Germline CDR1 LNHDA, CDR2 SQIVND (reference sequence). CDR3 nucleotide sequence: TGTGCCAGCGGGAGGGCAGATACGCAGTATTTT. This gives the protein CASGRADTQYF.

The chain is built from TRBV4-1 and TRBJ2-5; perhaps TRBD1 as D (6 bases). The germline V and J ends were trimmed by 1 base and 3 bases, with 15 bases remaining between them. The CDR3 has 16 amino acids. Per germline, CDR1 MGHRA and CDR2 YSYEKL. The CDR3 spells CASSQVGQGSKETQYF. Here the CDR3 DNA reads TGCGCCAGCAGCCAAGTAGGGCAGGGGAGCAAAGAGACCCAGTACTTC.

The gene calls are TRBV7-9 and TRBJ1-1; possibly TRBD1 for D (6 bases). The CDR3 consists of 15 residues. The germline CDR1 and CDR2 sequences are SEHNR and FQNEAQ (reference sequence). Trimming shortened V by 6 bases and J by 4 bases, and 18 bases separated the two germline ends. The CDR3 DNA reads TGTGCCAGCAGTCAGAACAGGGAGAGGGGCACTGAAGCTTTCTTT. Amino acid sequence: CASSQNRERGTEAFF.

This chain joins TRBV30 and TRBJ1-4; 7 bases line up with TRBD1. Germline V gene sequence: CDR1 GTSNPN, CDR2 SVGIG (reference sequence). After removal of 4 bases from V and 0 bases from J, the junction contained 2 bases not matched to a gene. The CDR3 runs to 14 residues. The CDR3 reads CAWNTGATNEKLFF. The DNA of the CDR3 is TGTGCCTGGAACACAGGGGCAACTAATGAAAAACTGTTTTTT.

As for this clone: Other DNA sequences in the sample encode the same CDR3. The chain employs TRBV7-8 and TRBJ2-7; D is unclear. CDR1 SGHVS and CDR2 FQNEAQ come from the germline V gene. The CDR3 contains 12 residues. The V and J ends lost 2 bases and 0 bases respectively, with 2 bases between them. The CDR3 nucleotides read TGTGCCAGCAGCTTAACCTCCTACGAGCAGTACTTC. Its protein is CASSLTSYEQYF. The full variable domain, with the rest looked up from reference TRBV7-8 and TRBJ2-7, is GAGVSQSPRYKVAKRGQDVALRCDPISGHVSLFWYQQALGQGPEFLTYFQNEAQLDKSGLPSDRFFAERPEGSVSTLKIQRTQQEDSAVYLCASSLTSYEQYFGPGTRLTVT.

This rearrangement joins TRBV2 to TRBJ1-2; D not resolved. This CDR3 spans 13 amino acids. Looked up from germline, CDR1 is SNHLY and CDR2 is FYNNEI. V shed 6 bases and J shed 0 bases, with 8 bases lying between them. The CDR3 nucleotides read TGTGCCAGCAGGGGAGTAACTAACTATGGCTACACCTTC. This codes for CASRGVTNYGYTF.

The chain combines TRBV30 with TRBJ2-7; D not certain. Germline assignment: CDR1 GTSNPN and CDR2 SVGIG (reference sequence). This CDR3 has 13 amino acids. V was clipped by 0 bases and J by 2 bases, with 8 bases between them. This chain's CDR3 is CAWSVSSTYEQYF. Here the CDR3 DNA reads TGTGCCTGGAGTGTAAGCTCCACCTACGAGCAGTACTTC. The full variable domain, completed using reference TRBV30 and TRBJ2-7, is SQTIHQWPATLVQPVGSPLSLECTVEGTSNPNLYWYRQAAGRGLQLLFYSVGIGQISSEVPQNLSASRPQDRQFILSSKKLLLSDSGFYLCAWSVSSTYEQYFGPGTRLTVT.

The CDR3 region is CASSSRTSGYEQYF. The CDR3 coding sequence is TGTGCCAGCAGTTCGCGGACTAGCGGTTACGAGCAGTACTTC. This chain uses TRBV6-5 with TRBJ2-7, with 10 nucleotides matching TRBD2. Trimming removed 4 bases from V and 4 bases from J; junction bases left unmatched: 4. The CDR3 is 14 residues long. From germline, CDR1 is MNHEY and CDR2 SVGAGI.

The chain employs TRBV28 and TRBJ2-1, with D possibly being TRBD1 or TRBD2 (5 bases each). The CDR3 consists of 11 residues. Germline-derived CDR1 and CDR2 are MDHEN and SYDVKM. The ends were cut back, 3 bases at V and 10 bases at J, with 7 bases in the middle. The DNA for the CDR3 is TGTGCCAGCAGTTTGGGGGTGGAGCAGTTCTTC. Protein product: CASSLGVEQFF.

To note about this clone: In the same sample, other DNA sequences code for this CDR3. V gene TRBV5-1 combines with J gene TRBJ2-7; D may be TRBD1 (5 bases). V shed 7 bases and J shed 3 bases, with 8 bases lying between them. This CDR3 spans 11 amino acids. The germline gives CDR1 SGHRS, CDR2 YFSETQ. CDR3 in amino acids: CASSQGYEQYF. The CDR3 nucleotides are TGCGCCAGCTCCCAGGGCTACGAGCAGTACTTC.

On this clone: Within the sample, other DNA sequences also encode this same CDR3. V is TRBV28 and J is TRBJ1-2, with D unresolved. The CDR3 extends over 11 amino acids. Trimming cost V 2 bases and J 3 bases, with 1 base left between them. CDR1 and CDR2 from the germline V gene are MDHEN and SYDVKM. CDR3 coding DNA: TGTGCCAGCAGTTTAGACTATGGCTACACCTTC. Translating gives CASSLDYGYTF.

The chain has TRBV19 and TRBJ1-2; 10 bases align to TRBD1. Trimming took 3 bases from V and 4 from J; bases not matched to a gene: 8. The V gene's germline CDR1 is LNHDA and CDR2 SQIVND (reference sequence). The CDR3 extends over 16 amino acids. CDR3 amino acids: CASSMISGQGSYGYTF. The CDR3 region has the DNA TGTGCCAGTAGTATGATATCGGGACAGGGGAGCTATGGCTACACCTTC.

Remarks on this clone: Additional DNA sequences in this sample encode the identical CDR3. The chain joins TRBV7-9 to TRBJ1-2; a possible D gene is TRBD1 (5 bases). The CDR3 runs 16 residues. Trimming stripped 1 base from V and 6 bases from J, with 18 bases between. Germline V lookup: CDR1 SEHNR, CDR2 FQNEAQ (reference sequence). In nucleotides, the CDR3 is TGTGCCAGCAGCTTAGGGCAGGGCGGCGCCTGGAATGGCTACACCTTC. Protein: CASSLGQGGAWNGYTF. The variable domain in full, with the rest retrieved from reference TRBV7-9 and TRBJ1-2, is DTGVSQNPRHKITKRGQNVTFRCDPISEHNRLYWYRQTLGQGPEFLTYFQNEAQLEKSRLLSDRFSAERPKGSFSTLEIQRTEQGDSAMYLCASSLGQGGAWNGYTFGSGTRLTVV.

V and J are TRBV6-1 and TRBJ1-2, with TRBD1 matching over 9 bases. CDR1 MNHNS and CDR2 SASEGT come from the germline V gene. The V segment lost 5 bases and the J segment 2 bases; nucleotides outside the gene matches: 6. The CDR3 is 15 residues long. In DNA, the CDR3 is TGTGCCAGCAGTTTACAGGGGGCTAAAAACTATGGCTACACCTTC. Its translation is CASSLQGAKNYGYTF.

The chain's CDR3 is CASSEGFRRQGGNTGELFF. CDR3 sequence (DNA): TGTGCCAGCAGTGAGGGTTTTCGAAGACAGGGGGGAAACACCGGGGAGCTGTTTTTT. V and J are TRBV2 and TRBJ2-2, with TRBD1 identical over 9 bases. V lost 3 bases and J lost 2; bases outside the gene matches: 13. This CDR3 spans 19 amino acids. In germline, CDR1 is SNHLY, CDR2 FYNNEI.

This chain links TRBV7-2 with TRBJ2-6; TRBD1 is a possible D gene (6 bases). This CDR3 has 15 amino acids. The V and J ends lost 0 bases and 3 bases respectively, with 6 bases between them. Germline loops: CDR1 SGHTA, CDR2 FQGNSA. The CDR3 region is CASSLAGGGANVLTF. CDR3 coding DNA: TGTGCCAGCAGCTTAGCAGGGGGTGGGGCCAACGTCCTGACTTTC.

The genes are TRBV2 and TRBJ2-3; D is possibly TRBD1 or TRBD2 (6 bases each). The V and J ends lost 7 bases and 4 bases respectively, with 12 bases between them. Germline CDR1 reads SNHLY; CDR2 reads FYNNEI. The length of the CDR3 is 13 residues. The CDR3 loop reads CASTGGRADTQYF. The CDR3 nucleotides are TGTGCCAGCACCGGGGGCCGGGCAGATACGCAGTATTTT.

The rearrangement links TRBV5-1 to TRBJ1-2; 7 bases fit TRBD1. The V and J ends lost 3 bases and 3 bases, in that order; junction bases with no gene match: 2. The CDR3 loop spans 13 amino acids. Germline V gene sequence: CDR1 SGHRS, CDR2 YFSETQ. The CDR3 here is CASSSGQDYGYTF. The CDR3 coding sequence is TGCGCCAGCAGCTCCGGACAGGACTATGGCTACACCTTC.

This sequence joins TRBV11-2 and TRBJ2-7; 7 nucleotides line up with TRBD1. CDR3 length: 13 amino acids. The junction had 10 bases not matched to a gene; V was cut back by 5 bases and J by 9 bases. Germline values: CDR1 SGHAT, CDR2 FQNNGV. The chain's CDR3 is CASSPGTVPGQYF. CDR3 coding DNA: TGTGCCAGCAGCCCCGGGACAGTCCCTGGGCAGTACTTC.

V usage is TRBV5-1 and J usage is TRBJ1-4, with TRBD1 identical over 9 bases. Germline V gene sequence: CDR1 SGHRS, CDR2 YFSETQ. Trimming removed 4 bases from V and 7 bases from J; junction bases left unmatched: 8. The CDR3 has 15 amino acids. The CDR3, as DNA: TGCGCCAGCAGCACCGGGACAGGGAGAGGTGAAAAACTGTTTTTT. Amino acids: CASSTGTGRGEKLFF.

This chain links TRBV5-1 with TRBJ2-7; a possible D gene is TRBD1 (6 bases). This CDR3 contains 14 residues. Deletions cut 4 bases from V and 0 bases from J, with 11 bases between. The germline V gene encodes CDR1 SGHRS and CDR2 YFSETQ. CDR3 sequence reads: CASSPGTISYEQYF. The CDR3, as DNA: TGCGCCAGCAGCCCCGGGACAATCTCCTACGAGCAGTACTTC.

This CDR3 reads CASSLPGLAPQGEQYF. CDR3 nucleotide sequence: TGTGCCAGCAGTTTGCCGGGACTAGCGCCCCAGGGAGAGCAGTACTTC. The chain joins TRBV28 to TRBJ2-7; TRBD2 aligns across 10 bases. The CDR3 spans 16 residues. The J segment lost 7 bases and the V segment lost 3 bases, leaving 12 bases of the junction unmatched. Germline loops: CDR1 MDHEN, CDR2 SYDVKM.

The rearrangement links TRBV5-4 to TRBJ2-2, with 16 bases matching TRBD2. CDR3 length: 18 amino acids. CDR1 SGHNT and CDR2 YYREEE come from the germline V gene (reference sequence). The V gene end was trimmed by 4 bases and the J gene end by 3 bases; junction bases not matched to a gene: 6. CDR3 protein: CASSGGTSGRAYTGELFF. The CDR3, as DNA: TGTGCCAGCAGCGGCGGGACTAGCGGGAGGGCCTACACCGGGGAGCTGTTTTTT.

This chain connects TRBV28 to TRBJ2-3; 7 nucleotides align to TRBD1. V trimming: 6 bases; J trimming: 4 bases; junction bases outside the gene matches: 7. This CDR3 is 14 amino acids long. Germline V gene sequence: CDR1 MDHEN, CDR2 SYDVKM. The CDR3 nucleotides are TGTGCCAGCAGACGACAGGGAATAGCAGATACGCAGTATTTT. Translated: CASRRQGIADTQYF. The full variable domain, completed using reference TRBV28 and TRBJ2-3, is DVKVTQSSRYLVKRTGEKVFLECVQDMDHENMFWYRQDPGLGLRLIYFSYDVKMKEKGDIPEGYSVSREKKERFSLILESASTNQTSMYLCASRRQGIADTQYFGPGTRLTVL.

This clone has just one count. The same CDR3 also results from other DNA sequences found in this sample. CDR3: CASSVAGGSTDTQYF. CDR3 bases: TGTGCCAGCAGCGTAGCGGGAGGTAGCACAGATACGCAGTATTTT. The V and J genes are TRBV9 and TRBJ2-3; the match to TRBD2 covers 7 bases. CDR1 SGDLS and CDR2 YYNGEE come from the germline V gene. V shed 0 bases, J shed 0 bases, and the junction held 1 base outside the gene matches. This CDR3 has 15 residues.